This T cell receptor beta chain originates from a study of cytomegalovirus exposure and HLA in healthy donors. Background on the study: When 398 donors were genotyped, more than 70% of them were found to fall in the Caucasian-associated ancestry cluster. Study-wide findings and caveats: Cytomegalovirus association was listed for 150 or so TCR beta chains.

Samples came from healthy bone marrow donors. This clone turned up a few times. The antigen is undetermined. Losses at the gene ends were 3 bases for V and 7 bases for J; bases not matched to a gene: 7. This CDR3 contains 15 residues. Germline V lookup: CDR1 LGHNA, CDR2 YNFKEQ. PCR was performed using 60 Vbeta and 13 Jbeta primers. Authors' analysis steps: Later, roughly 77 million unique TCR beta chains were counted in an analysis, and some 9.9 million of them were shared. Sequencing was performed with immunoSEQ multiplex PCR; in TCRdb, only in-frame clones are kept and a portion is missing. V and J calls and clone size are copied from that table; D and trimming were computed from the DNA. Of about 150,000 clones in the sample, over 65% were seen once.

This clonotype was obtained from a man under 40 in good health and CMV-seronegative. The sample consisted of PBMCs. The chain combines TRBV4-2 with TRBJ1-4, with 8 bases lining up with TRBD1. CDR3 amino acids: CASSHAGGAGEKLFF. The CDR3 DNA reads TGTGCCAGCAGCCATGCAGGGGGCGCGGGTGAAAAACTGTTTTTT.